This section outlines one TCR beta chain sequence together with its context. Its antigen remains unidentified. The data derive from a study of cytomegalovirus exposure and HLA in healthy donors. Both 60 Vbeta primers and 13 Jbeta primers went into the PCR. Assay used: immunoSEQ multiplex PCR; TCRdb lists only in-frame clones, some missing. The sample holds hundreds of thousands of clones; around 73% are singletons and the top ten take 3% to 4%. Findings and caveats of the study: The listing of approximately 160 TCR beta chains classed them as cytomegalovirus-associated.

Germline trimming cut 0 bases from V and 3 bases from J; bases unmatched to any gene: 7. This CDR3 is 16 amino acids long. Germline CDR1 KGHSH, CDR2 LQKENI. V usage is TRBV18 and J usage is TRBJ2-7; 8 bases are shared with TRBD2. The receptor was derived from a male donor in good health and CMV-seronegative. Sequenced: PBMCs. The CDR3 nucleotides read TGTGCCAGCTCACCACCGCTAGCGGGTTTGAACTACGAGCAGTACTTC. Translation gives CASSPPLAGLNYEQYF.